This T cell receptor (beta chain) comes out of a study of OX40 agonist ivuxolimab in advanced cancers. Across the whole study: The patients received agonistic anti-OX40 (CD134) antibody ivuxolimab. Earlier treatment with anti-PD-1, anti-PD-L1 or anti-CTLA-4 was permitted, and approximately 38% had received some.

Repertoires were generated with immunoSEQ multiplex PCR, while TCRdb's copy carries only in-frame clones and drops some. Counted here are roughly 70,000 clones, roughly nine tenths occurring once; the ten biggest clones make up around 0.31%. The sequences come from CD4+ or CD8+ T cells sorted from blood, collected in a trial of the OX40 agonist ivuxolimab. This clonotype was obtained from an adult with an advanced solid tumor such as melanoma, head and neck, liver or kidney cancer.

The CDR3 here is CASSLGGQGVGGYTF. CDR3 bases: TGTGCCAGCAGCTTAGGGGGACAGGGGGTTGGTGGCTACACCTTC. The rearrangement joins TRBV7-9 to TRBJ1-2; TRBD1 agrees at 11 bases. Per the germline V gene, CDR1 is SEHNR and CDR2 is FQNEAQ (reference sequence). The CDR3 sequence is 15 residues long. The ends lost 1 base at V and 7 bases at J; junction bases unmatched: 5.